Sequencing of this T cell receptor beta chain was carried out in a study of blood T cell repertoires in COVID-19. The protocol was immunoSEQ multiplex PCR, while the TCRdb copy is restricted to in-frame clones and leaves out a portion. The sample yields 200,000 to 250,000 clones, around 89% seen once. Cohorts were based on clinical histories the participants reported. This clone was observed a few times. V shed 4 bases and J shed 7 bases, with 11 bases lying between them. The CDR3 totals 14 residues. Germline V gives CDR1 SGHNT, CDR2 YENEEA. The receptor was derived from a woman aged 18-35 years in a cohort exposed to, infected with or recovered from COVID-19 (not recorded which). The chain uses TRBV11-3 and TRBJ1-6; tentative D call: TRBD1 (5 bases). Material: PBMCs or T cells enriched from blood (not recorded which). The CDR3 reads CASSSAGPNSPLHF. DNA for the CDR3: TGTGCCAGCAGCTCCGCGGGGCCAAATTCACCCCTCCACTTT.